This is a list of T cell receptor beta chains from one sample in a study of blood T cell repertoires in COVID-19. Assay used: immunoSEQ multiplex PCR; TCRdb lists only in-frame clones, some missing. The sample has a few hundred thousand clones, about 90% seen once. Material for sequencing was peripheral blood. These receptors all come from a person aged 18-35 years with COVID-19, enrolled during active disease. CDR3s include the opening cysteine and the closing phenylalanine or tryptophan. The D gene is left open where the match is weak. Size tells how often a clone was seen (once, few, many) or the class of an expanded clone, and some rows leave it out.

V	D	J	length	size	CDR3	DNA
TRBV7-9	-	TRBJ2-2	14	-	CASSQPGETGELFF	TGTGCCAGCAGCCAACCGGGGGAGACCGGGGAGCTGTTTTTT
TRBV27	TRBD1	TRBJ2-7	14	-	CASSLWTGGAEQYF	TGTGCCAGCAGTTTGTGGACAGGGGGCGCAGAACAGTACTTC
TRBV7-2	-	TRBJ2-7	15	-	CASSLARAGFYEQYF	TGTGCCAGCAGCTTAGCGCGGGCAGGATTCTACGAGCAGTACTTC
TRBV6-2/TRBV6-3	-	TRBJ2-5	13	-	CASSRDIEETQYF	TGTGCCAGCAGCCGGGACATTGAAGAGACCCAGTACTTC
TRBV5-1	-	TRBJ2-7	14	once	CASKSQGPNYEQYF	TGCGCCAGCAAGTCTCAGGGGCCGAACTACGAGCAGTACTTC
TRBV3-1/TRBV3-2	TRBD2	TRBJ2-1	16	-	CASSQVLREKKNEQFF	TGTGCCAGCAGCCAAGTTCTGCGGGAGAAGAAAAATGAGCAGTTCTTC
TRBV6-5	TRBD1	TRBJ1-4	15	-	CASSYSRDRGEKLFF	TGTGCCAGCAGTTACTCGAGGGACAGGGGTGAAAAACTGTTTTTT
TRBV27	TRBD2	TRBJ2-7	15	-	CASSWTSGRSYEQYF	TGTGCCAGCAGTTGGACTAGCGGGAGGTCCTACGAGCAGTACTTC
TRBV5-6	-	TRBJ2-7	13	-	CASGQGPPYEQYF	TGTGCCAGCGGTCAGGGTCCCCCCTACGAGCAGTACTTC
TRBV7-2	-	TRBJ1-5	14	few	CASSLVDSWQPQHF	TGTGCCAGCAGCTTAGTGGACAGCTGGCAGCCCCAGCATTTT
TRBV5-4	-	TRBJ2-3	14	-	CASSLLTSTDTQYF	TGTGCCAGCAGCTTGTTGACAAGCACAGATACGCAGTATTTT
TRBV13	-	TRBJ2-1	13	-	CASSGRDFVEQFF	TGTGCCAGCAGCGGACGGGACTTCGTAGAGCAGTTCTTC
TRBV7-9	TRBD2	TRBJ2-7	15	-	CASSSRLAGEYEQYF	TGTGCCAGCAGCTCGCGACTAGCGGGAGAGTACGAGCAGTACTTC
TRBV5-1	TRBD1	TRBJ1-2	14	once	CASSLDRGRYGYTF	TGCGCCAGCAGCTTGGACAGGGGAAGGTATGGCTACACCTTC
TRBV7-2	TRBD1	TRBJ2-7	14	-	CASSSDRGSYEQYF	TGTGCCAGCAGCTCCGACAGGGGGTCCTACGAGCAGTACTTC
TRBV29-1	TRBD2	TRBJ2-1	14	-	CSVLWASGYNEQFF	TGCAGCGTCCTGTGGGCTAGCGGGTACAATGAGCAGTTCTTC
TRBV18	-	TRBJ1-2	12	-	CASSPSRDGYTF	TGTGCCAGCTCACCATCCCGGGATGGCTACACCTTC
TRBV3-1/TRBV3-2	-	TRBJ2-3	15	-	CASSPHQGRSDTQYF	TGTGCCAGCAGCCCCCATCAGGGCCGCTCAGATACGCAGTATTTT
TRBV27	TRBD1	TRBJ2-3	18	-	CASSLRLVGQQNTDTQYF	TGTGCCAGCAGTTTACGACTTGTGGGACAGCAAAACACAGATACGCAGTATTTT
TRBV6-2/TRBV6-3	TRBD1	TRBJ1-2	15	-	CASSLPRQGDYGYTF	TGTGCCAGCAGTTTACCCCGACAGGGAGACTATGGCTACACCTTC
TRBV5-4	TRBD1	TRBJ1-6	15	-	CASSGEQGKNSPLHF	TGTGCCAGCAGCGGAGAACAGGGGAAGAATTCACCCCTCCACTTT
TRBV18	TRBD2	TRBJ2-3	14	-	CASSPAGVADTQYF	TGTGCCAGCTCACCGGCGGGAGTCGCAGATACGCAGTATTTT
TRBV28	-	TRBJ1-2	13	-	CASKGEGNYGYTF	TGTGCCAGCAAAGGAGAGGGAAACTATGGCTACACCTTC
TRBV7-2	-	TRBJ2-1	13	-	CASSLERGNEQFF	TGTGCCAGCAGCTTAGAAAGGGGCAATGAGCAGTTCTTC
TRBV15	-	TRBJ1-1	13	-	CATSPVMNTEAFF	TGTGCCACCAGCCCGGTCATGAACACTGAAGCTTTCTTT
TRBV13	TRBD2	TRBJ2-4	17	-	CASSLETGLAGVNIQYF	TGTGCCAGCAGCTTAGAGACAGGACTAGCGGGCGTAAACATTCAGTACTTC
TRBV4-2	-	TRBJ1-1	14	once	CASSQETGSREAFF	TGTGCCAGCAGCCAAGAAACTGGGTCGAGGGAAGCTTTCTTT
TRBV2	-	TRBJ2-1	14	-	CASSPTTVNNEQFF	TGTGCCAGCAGTCCAACGACAGTGAACAATGAGCAGTTCTTC
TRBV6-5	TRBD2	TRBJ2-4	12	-	CASRTGGNIQYF	TGTGCCAGCAGGACGGGGGGAAACATTCAGTACTTC
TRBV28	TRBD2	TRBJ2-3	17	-	CASSFHRTSGPTDTQYF	TGTGCCAGCAGTTTCCATCGGACTAGCGGGCCCACAGATACGCAGTATTTT
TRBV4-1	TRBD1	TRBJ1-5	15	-	CASSQEDRDAQPQHF	TGCGCCAGCAGCCAGGAGGACAGGGACGCTCAGCCCCAGCATTTT
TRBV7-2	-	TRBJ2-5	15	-	CASSFTRGAQETQYF	TGTGCCAGCAGCTTTACGCGCGGAGCCCAAGAGACCCAGTACTTC
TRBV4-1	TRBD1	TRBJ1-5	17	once	CASSQGAPRGSNQPQHF	TGCGCCAGCAGCCAAGGGGCCCCCAGGGGGTCGAATCAGCCCCAGCATTTT
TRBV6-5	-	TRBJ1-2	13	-	CASSYSTGYGYTF	TGTGCCAGCAGTTACTCAACCGGTTATGGCTACACCTTC
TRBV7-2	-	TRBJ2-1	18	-	CASSPWGGSGFSYNEQFF	TGTGCCAGCAGCCCATGGGGTGGGAGCGGATTCTCCTACAATGAGCAGTTCTTC
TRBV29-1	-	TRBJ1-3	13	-	CSVVADSGNTIYF	TGCAGCGTTGTCGCAGACTCTGGAAACACCATATATTTT
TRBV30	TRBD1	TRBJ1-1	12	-	CAWGQGKGEAFF	TGTGCCTGGGGACAGGGTAAGGGGGAAGCTTTCTTT
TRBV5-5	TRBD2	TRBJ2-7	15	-	CASSILAGGPYEQYF	TGTGCCAGCAGTATACTAGCGGGAGGGCCCTACGAGCAGTACTTC
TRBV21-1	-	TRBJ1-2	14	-	CASSKNKDRGGYTF	TGTGCCAGCAGCAAAAACAAGGACAGGGGCGGCTACACCTTC